A selection of T cell receptor beta chains follows, all from one sample in a study of glioma-infiltrating T cells after dendritic cell vaccination. Sequenced by immunoSEQ multiplex PCR; TCRdb stores in-frame clones only, minus some. Of roughly 100,000 clones in the sample, almost 90% were seen once. This sample comprised blood, obtained after dendritic cell vaccination. The receptors originated from a human donor with glioblastoma. The CDR3 runs from the conserved cysteine through the conserved F or W. Rows give clone size only sometimes, using once, few, many, or a class for an expanded clone.

CDR3 length,clone size,V gene,J gene,CDR3 protein
16,-,TRBV19,TRBJ2-7,CASSISPGQGAYEQYF
15,-,TRBV2,TRBJ1-4,CASSDEQGANEKLFF
17,-,TRBV7-3,TRBJ2-1,CASSLTGTSGGYNEQFF
13,-,TRBV29-1,TRBJ2-7,CSVEDRGNYEQYF
12,-,TRBV7-9,TRBJ2-3,CASSPPTDTQYF
16,once,TRBV19,TRBJ1-5,CASSRGRGQSNQPQHF
14,-,TRBV6-6,TRBJ2-7,CASSYSSGGWVKYF
13,-,TRBV10-3,TRBJ2-5,CAISEPVQETQYF
15,-,TRBV5-1,TRBJ2-3,CATRLAGGGTDTQYF
13,-,TRBV6-5,TRBJ1-1,CASTPRDTGEAFF
15,-,TRBV11-3,TRBJ2-1,CASSLPGQGNNEQFF
17,-,TRBV27,TRBJ2-3,CASSVAGTGAGADTQYF
17,-,TRBV2,TRBJ2-3,CASTDGVAGLLTDTQYF
14,-,TRBV5-4,TRBJ1-2,CASSFGVLGYGYTF
14,-,TRBV6-5,TRBJ1-1,CASSSPTVNTEAFF
14,-,TRBV2,TRBJ2-2,CANKAEMNTGELFF
19,-,TRBV6-1,TRBJ2-7,CASSEYLAGGRQPTTEQYF
12,-,TRBV30,TRBJ2-2,CARTGHTGELFF
15,-,TRBV11-2,TRBJ2-1,CASSLSYGIYNEQFF
13,once,TRBV30,TRBJ2-1,CAWSVGVTDEQFF
15,-,TRBV6-5,TRBJ2-1,CASSFGQGPNWEQFF
14,-,TRBV5-1,TRBJ2-1,CASIGSNSYNEQFF
16,-,TRBV9,TRBJ2-1,CASSSAGTSGYNEQFF
14,once,TRBV5-5,TRBJ2-1,CASSLVLRGNEQFF
15,-,TRBV7-2,TRBJ2-3,CASSSASGRGDTQYF
16,-,TRBV14,TRBJ2-7,CASSQGTSGSFYEQYF
17,-,TRBV5-6,TRBJ2-6,CASSSWDRGPGANVLTF
16,-,TRBV19,TRBJ1-2,CASSTTGTVGNYGYTF
17,-,TRBV19,TRBJ1-1,CASSTADSQFMNTEAFF
16,-,TRBV6-1,TRBJ2-5,CASSEATAGQGETQYF
14,few,TRBV19,TRBJ2-1,CASMTGGGGNEQFF
12,-,TRBV6-6,TRBJ1-5,CASSSQGQPQHF
16,-,TRBV19,TRBJ2-7,CASSIDLASGSYEQYF
13,-,TRBV5-1,TRBJ1-4,CASSLGDDRGRIF
14,once,TRBV11-3,TRBJ2-7,CASSLRGEAYEQYF
13,-,TRBV30,TRBJ1-2,CAWSVGQVYGYTF
13,-,TRBV6-1,TRBJ2-7,CASRRTRGDEQYF
15,-,TRBV5-4,TRBJ2-6,CASSLIISGANVLTF
14,-,TRBV11-2,TRBJ2-7,CASSPRTSGYEQYF
16,-,TRBV19,TRBJ1-2,CASSVLGQEDVNGYTF